These 3 T cell receptor beta chains were sequenced from one sample in a study of Graves' ophthalmopathy and Graves' hyperthyroidism. Investigators amplified TCR beta CDR3 regions from RNA transcripts. Following a first-round RT-PCR that used HTBI primers, a second-round multiplex PCR was carried out. TCRdb independently ran MiXCR on the multiplex PCR reads; one entry per CDR3 protein. Of 350,000 to 450,000 distinct CDR3 sequences listed, approximately 16% were seen once; the top ten hold more than 1.5%. The sample was peripheral blood. Receptors originate from a woman younger than 30 with Graves' ophthalmopathy.

This clonotype occurred many times. The chain employs TRBV29-1 and TRBJ2-7, with 10 bases lining up with TRBD2. Trimming cost V 4 bases and J 5 bases; bases outside gene matches: 5. The CDR3 spans 13 residues. Germline-derived CDR1 and CDR2 are SQVTM and ANQGSEA. The CDR3 DNA follows: TGCAGCGTTGGATTGGGACTAGCGAACGAGCAGTACTTC. This codes for CSVGLGLANEQYF.

V usage is TRBV24-1 and J usage is TRBJ2-5; TRBD1 matches at 9 bases. Trimming cost V 3 bases and J 4 bases; bases outside gene matches: 5. Germline assignment: CDR1 KGHDR and CDR2 SFDVKD. The CDR3 runs 15 residues. The CDR3 DNA reads as TGTGCCACCAGTGATCCACAGGGGGCCGGAGAGACCCAGTACTTC. It encodes CATSDPQGAGETQYF.

In this sample, this clonotype turned up many times. V gene TRBV28 combines with J gene TRBJ2-5; tentative D call: TRBD2 (6 bases). Trimming took off 5 bases at V and 5 bases at J, with 18 bases between the two ends. The CDR3 extends over 15 amino acids. The germline V gene encodes CDR1 MDHEN and CDR2 SYDVKM. CDR3 DNA sequence: TGTGCCAGCAGTGTACACGCCAGTGGAGGGGAGACCCAGTACTTC. Protein: CASSVHASGGETQYF.